This record concerns one T cell receptor beta chain sequence. Its antigen is as yet unknown. Here immunoSEQ multiplex PCR was the method, and the copy in TCRdb shows in-frame clones only, minus some. This sample has around 200,000 clones, with more than 70% found just once. This specimen belongs to a study of cytotoxic CD8 clonotypes in ibrutinib-treated CLL. Study results and caveats: The public clonotypes identified were infrequent and showed contraction or stability on treatment.

Germline V lookup: CDR1 MNHNY, CDR2 SVGAGI (reference sequence). The CDR3 totals 12 residues. V lost 6 bases to trimming and J lost 4 bases, with 10 bases between them. The sample was PBMCs, taken after 12 months of ibrutinib treatment. The rearrangement links TRBV6-6 to TRBJ2-7, with D perhaps TRBD1 (5 bases). The sequence came from a human donor with chronic lymphocytic leukemia. In nucleotides, the CDR3 is TGTGCCAGCAGCAAGACAGCTTACGAGCAGTACTTC. Amino acid sequence: CASSKTAYEQYF.